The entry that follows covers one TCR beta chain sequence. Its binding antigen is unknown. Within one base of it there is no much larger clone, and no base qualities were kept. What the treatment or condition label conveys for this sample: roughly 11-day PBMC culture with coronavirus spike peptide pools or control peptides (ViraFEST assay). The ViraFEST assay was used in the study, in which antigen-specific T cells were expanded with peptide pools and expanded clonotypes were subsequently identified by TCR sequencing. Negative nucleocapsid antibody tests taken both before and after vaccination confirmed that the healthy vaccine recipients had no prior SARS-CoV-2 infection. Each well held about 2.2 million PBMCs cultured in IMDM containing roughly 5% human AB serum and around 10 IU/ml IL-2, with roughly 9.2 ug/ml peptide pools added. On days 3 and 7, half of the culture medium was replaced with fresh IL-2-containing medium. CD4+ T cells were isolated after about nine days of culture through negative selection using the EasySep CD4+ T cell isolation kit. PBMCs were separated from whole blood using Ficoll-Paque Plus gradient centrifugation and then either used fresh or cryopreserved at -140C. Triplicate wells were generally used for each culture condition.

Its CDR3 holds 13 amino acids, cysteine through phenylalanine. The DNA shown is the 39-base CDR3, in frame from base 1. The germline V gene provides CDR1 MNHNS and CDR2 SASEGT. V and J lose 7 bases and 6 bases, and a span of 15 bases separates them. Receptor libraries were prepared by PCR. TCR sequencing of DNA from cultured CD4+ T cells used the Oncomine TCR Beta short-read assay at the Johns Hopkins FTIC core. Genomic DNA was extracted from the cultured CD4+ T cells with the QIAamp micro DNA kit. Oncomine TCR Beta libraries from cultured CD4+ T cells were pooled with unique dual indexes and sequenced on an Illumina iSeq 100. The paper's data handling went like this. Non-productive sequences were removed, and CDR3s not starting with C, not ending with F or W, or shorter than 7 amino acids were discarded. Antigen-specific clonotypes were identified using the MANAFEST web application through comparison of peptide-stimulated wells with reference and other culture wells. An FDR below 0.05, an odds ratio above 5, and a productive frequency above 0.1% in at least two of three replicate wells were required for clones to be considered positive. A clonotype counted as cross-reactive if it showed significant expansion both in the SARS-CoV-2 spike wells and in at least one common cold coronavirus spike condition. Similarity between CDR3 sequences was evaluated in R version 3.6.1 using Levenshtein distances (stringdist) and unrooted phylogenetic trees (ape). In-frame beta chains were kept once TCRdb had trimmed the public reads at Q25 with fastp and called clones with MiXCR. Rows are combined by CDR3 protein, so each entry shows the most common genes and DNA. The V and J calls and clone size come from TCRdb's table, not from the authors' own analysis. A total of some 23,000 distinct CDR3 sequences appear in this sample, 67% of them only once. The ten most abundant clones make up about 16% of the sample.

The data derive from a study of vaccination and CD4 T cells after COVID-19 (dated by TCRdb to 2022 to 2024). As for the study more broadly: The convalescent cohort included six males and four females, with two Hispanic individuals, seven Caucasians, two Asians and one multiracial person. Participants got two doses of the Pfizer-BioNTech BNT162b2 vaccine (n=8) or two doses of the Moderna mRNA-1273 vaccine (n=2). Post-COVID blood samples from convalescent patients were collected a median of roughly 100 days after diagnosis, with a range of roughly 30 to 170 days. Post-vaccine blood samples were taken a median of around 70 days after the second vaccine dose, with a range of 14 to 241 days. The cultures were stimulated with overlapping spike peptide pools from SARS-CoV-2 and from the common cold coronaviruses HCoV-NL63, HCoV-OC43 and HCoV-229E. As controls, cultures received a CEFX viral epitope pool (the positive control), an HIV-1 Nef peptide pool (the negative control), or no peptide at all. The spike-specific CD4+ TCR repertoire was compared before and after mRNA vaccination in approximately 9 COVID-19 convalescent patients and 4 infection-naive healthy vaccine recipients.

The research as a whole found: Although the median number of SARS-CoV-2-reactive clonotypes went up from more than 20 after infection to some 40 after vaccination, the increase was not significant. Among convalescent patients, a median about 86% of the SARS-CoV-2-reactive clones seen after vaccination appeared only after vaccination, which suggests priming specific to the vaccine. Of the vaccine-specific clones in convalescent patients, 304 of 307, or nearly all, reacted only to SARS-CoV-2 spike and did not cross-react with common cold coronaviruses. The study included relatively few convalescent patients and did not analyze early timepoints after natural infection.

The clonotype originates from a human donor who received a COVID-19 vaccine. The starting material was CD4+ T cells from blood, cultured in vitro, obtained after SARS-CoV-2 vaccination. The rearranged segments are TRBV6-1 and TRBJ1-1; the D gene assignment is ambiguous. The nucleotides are TGTGCCAGCATCTATAGCGTATACGCTGAAGCTTTCTTT. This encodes CASIYSVYAEAFF.